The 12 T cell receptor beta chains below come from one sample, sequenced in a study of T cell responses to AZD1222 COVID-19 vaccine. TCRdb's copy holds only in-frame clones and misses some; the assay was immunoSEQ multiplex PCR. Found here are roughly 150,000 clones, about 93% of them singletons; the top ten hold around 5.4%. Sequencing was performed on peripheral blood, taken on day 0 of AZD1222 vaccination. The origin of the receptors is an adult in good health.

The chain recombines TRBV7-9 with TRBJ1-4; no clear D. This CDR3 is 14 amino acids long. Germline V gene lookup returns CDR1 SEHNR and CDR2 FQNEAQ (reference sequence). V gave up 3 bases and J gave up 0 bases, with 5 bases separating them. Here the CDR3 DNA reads TGTGCCAGCAGCTTCACGGCAACTAATGAAAAACTGTTTTTT. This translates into CASSFTATNEKLFF.

For the CDR3, the DNA is TGCGCCAGCAGCCAAGAATGGACTAGCGGGGGATACAATGAGCAGTTCTTC. It is translated as CASSQEWTSGGYNEQFF. The chain links TRBV4-3 to TRBJ2-1; 13 positions agree with TRBD2. The trim removed 0 bases at V and 4 bases at J, leaving 3 bases unmatched. CDR3 length: 17 amino acids. Germline V gene sequence: CDR1 LGHNA, CDR2 YSLEER.

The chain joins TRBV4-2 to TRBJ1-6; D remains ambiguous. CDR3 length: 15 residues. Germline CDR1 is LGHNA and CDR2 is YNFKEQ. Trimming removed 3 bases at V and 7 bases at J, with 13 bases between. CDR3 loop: CASSQTTRGNSPLHF. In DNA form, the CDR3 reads TGTGCCAGCAGCCAGACGACACGCGGGAATTCACCCCTCCACTTT.

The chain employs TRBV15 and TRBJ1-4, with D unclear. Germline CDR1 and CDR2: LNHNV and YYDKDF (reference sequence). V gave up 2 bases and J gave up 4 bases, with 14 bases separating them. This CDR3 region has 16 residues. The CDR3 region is CATSRLPTALNEKLFF. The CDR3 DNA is TGTGCCACCAGCAGACTCCCGACGGCCCTTAATGAAAAACTGTTTTTT. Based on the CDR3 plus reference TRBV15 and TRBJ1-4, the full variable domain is DAMVIQNPRYQVTQFGKPVTLSCSQTLNHNVMYWYQQKSSQAPKLLFHYYDKDFNNEADTPDNFQSRRPNTSFCFLDIRSPGLGDTAMYLCATSRLPTALNEKLFFGSGTQLSVL.

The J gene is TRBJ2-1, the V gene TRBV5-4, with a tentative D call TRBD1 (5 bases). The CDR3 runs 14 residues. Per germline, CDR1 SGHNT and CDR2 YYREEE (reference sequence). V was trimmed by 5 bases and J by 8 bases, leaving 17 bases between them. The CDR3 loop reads CASSFGQGRDEQFF. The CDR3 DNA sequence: TGTGCCAGCAGTTTCGGGCAGGGAAGGGATGAGCAGTTCTTC.

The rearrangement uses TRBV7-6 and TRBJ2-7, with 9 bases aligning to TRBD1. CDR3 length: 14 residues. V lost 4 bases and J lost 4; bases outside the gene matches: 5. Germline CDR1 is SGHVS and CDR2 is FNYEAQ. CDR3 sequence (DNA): TGTGCCAGCAGCTCCGGGACAGGGCTATACGAGCAGTACTTC. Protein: CASSSGTGLYEQYF.

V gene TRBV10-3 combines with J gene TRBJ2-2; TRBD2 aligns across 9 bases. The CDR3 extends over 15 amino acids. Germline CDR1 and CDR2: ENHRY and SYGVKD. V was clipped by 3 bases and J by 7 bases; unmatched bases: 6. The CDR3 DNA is TGTGCCATCAGTGATGCTAGCGGGACTGGCGGGGAGCTGTTTTTT. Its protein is CAISDASGTGGELFF.

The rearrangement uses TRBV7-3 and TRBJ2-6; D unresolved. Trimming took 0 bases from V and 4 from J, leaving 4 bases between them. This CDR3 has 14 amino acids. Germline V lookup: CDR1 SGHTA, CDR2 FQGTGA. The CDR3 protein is CASSLTSGANVLTF. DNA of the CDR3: TGTGCCAGCAGCTTAACTTCCGGGGCCAACGTCCTGACTTTC.

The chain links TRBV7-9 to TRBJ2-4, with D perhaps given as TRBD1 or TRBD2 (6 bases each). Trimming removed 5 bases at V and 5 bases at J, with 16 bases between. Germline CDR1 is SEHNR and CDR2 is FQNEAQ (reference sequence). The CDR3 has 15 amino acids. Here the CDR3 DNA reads TGTGCCAGCAGCCTCCCCGGGGGCCGGGAAAACATTCAGTACTTC. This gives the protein CASSLPGGRENIQYF. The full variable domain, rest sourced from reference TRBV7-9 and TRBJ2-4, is DTGVSQNPRHKITKRGQNVTFRCDPISEHNRLYWYRQTLGQGPEFLTYFQNEAQLEKSRLLSDRFSAERPKGSFSTLEIQRTEQGDSAMYLCASSLPGGRENIQYFGAGTRLSVL.

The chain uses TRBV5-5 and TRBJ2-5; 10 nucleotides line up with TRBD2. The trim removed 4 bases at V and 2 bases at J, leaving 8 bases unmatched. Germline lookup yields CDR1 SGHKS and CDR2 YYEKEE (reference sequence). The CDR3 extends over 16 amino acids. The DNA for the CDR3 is TGTGCCAGCAGCCCCGGGGAGCGGGGGGGACAAGAGACCCAGTACTTC. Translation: CASSPGERGGQETQYF.

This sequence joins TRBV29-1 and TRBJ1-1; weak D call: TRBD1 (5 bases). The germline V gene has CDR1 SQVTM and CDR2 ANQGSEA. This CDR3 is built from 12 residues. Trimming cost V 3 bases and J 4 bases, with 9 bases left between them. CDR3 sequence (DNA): TGCAGCGTTGAGGGGGGGGTCACTGAAGCTTTCTTT. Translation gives CSVEGGVTEAFF.

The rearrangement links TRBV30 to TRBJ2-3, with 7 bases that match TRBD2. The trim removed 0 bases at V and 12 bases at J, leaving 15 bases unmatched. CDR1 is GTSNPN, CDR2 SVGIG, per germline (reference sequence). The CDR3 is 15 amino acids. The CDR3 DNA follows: TGTGCCTGGAGTGTCGGTCTAGCGGTTCCAACGAATCAGTATTTT. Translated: CAWSVGLAVPTNQYF.